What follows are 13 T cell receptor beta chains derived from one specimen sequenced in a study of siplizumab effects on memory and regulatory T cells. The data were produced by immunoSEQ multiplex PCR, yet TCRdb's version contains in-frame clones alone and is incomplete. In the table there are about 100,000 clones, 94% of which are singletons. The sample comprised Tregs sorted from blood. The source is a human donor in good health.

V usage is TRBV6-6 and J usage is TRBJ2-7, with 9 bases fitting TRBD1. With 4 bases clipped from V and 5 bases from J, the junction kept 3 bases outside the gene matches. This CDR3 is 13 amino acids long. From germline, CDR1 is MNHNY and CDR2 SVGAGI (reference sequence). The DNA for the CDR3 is TGTGCCAGCAGTTTTTGGACAGGGGACGAGCAGTACTTC. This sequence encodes CASSFWTGDEQYF.

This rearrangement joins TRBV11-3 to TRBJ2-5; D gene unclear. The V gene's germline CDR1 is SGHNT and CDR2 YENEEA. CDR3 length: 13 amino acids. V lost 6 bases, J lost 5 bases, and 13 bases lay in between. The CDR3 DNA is TGTGCCAGCAGTCCCTCCTCGACGGAGACCCAGTACTTC. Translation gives CASSPSSTETQYF.

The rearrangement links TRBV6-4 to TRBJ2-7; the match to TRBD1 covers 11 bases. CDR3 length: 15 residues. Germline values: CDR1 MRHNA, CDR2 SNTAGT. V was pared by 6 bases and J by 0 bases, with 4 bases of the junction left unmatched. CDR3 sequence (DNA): TGTGCCAGCAGCGCCGGGACAGGGGGCTCCTACGAGCAGTACTTC. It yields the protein CASSAGTGGSYEQYF.

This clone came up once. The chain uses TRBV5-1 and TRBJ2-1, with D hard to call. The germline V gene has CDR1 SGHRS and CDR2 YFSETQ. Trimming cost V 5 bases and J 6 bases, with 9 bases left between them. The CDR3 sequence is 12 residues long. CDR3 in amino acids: CASRNSFNEQFF. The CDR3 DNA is TGCGCCAGCAGGAACAGCTTCAATGAGCAGTTCTTC.

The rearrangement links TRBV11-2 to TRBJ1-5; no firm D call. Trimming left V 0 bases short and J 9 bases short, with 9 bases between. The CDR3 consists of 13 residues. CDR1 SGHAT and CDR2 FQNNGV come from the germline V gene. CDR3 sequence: CASSLDRRSPQHF. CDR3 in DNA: TGTGCCAGCAGCTTAGACAGGAGATCGCCCCAGCATTTT. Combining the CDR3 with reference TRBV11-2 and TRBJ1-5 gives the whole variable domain EAGVAQSPRYKIIEKRQSVAFWCNPISGHATLYWYQQILGQGPKLLIQFQNNGVVDDSQLPKDRFSAERLKGVDSTLKIQPAKLEDSAVYLCASSLDRRSPQHFGDGTRLSIL.

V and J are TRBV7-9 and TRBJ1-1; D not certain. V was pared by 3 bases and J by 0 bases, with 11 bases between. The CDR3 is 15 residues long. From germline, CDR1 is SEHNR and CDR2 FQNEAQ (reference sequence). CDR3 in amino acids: CASSFNGLLNTEAFF. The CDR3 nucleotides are TGTGCCAGCAGCTTTAACGGTCTTTTGAACACTGAAGCTTTCTTT.

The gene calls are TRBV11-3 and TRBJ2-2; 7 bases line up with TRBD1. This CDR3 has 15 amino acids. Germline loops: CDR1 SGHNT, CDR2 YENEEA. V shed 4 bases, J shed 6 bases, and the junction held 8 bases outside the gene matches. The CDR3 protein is CASSSAQGWAGELFF. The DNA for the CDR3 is TGTGCCAGCAGCTCAGCACAGGGGTGGGCCGGGGAGCTGTTTTTT.

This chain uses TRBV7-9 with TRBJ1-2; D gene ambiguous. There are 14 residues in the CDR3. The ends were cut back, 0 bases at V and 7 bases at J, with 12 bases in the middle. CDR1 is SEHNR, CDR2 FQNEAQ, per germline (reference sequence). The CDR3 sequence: CASSLAGSRRGYTF. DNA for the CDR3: TGTGCCAGCAGCTTAGCGGGCAGCCGCCGTGGCTACACCTTC.

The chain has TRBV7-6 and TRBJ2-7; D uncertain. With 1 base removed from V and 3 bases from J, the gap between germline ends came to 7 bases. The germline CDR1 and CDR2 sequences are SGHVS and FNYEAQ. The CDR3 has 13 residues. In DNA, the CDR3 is TGTGCCAGCAGCTTAGGGTTGGACTACGAGCAGTACTTC. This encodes CASSLGLDYEQYF. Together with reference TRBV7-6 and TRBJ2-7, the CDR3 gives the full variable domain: GAGVSQSPRYKVTKRGQDVALRCDPISGHVSLYWYRQALGQGPEFLTYFNYEAQQDKSGLPNDRFSAERPEGSISTLTIQRTEQRDSAMYRCASSLGLDYEQYFGPGTRLTVT.

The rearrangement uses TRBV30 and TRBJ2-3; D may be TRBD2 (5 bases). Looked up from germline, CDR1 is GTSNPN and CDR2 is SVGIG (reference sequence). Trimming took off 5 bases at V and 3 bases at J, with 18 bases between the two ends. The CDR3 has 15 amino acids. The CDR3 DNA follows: TGTGCCTGGCATAATTTGGAAGAGGGAACAGATACGCAGTATTTT. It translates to CAWHNLEEGTDTQYF.

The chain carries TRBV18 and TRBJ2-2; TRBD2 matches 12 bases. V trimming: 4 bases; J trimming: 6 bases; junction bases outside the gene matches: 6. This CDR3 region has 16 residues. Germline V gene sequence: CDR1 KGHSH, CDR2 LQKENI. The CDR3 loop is CASSLRLAGESGELFF. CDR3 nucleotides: TGTGCCAGCTCACTCCGACTAGCGGGAGAGTCCGGGGAGCTGTTTTTT. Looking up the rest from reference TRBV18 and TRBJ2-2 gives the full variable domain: NAGVMQNPRHLVRRRGQEARLRCSPMKGHSHVYWYRQLPEEGLKFMVYLQKENIIDESGMPKERFSAEFPKEGPSILRIQQVVRGDSAAYFCASSLRLAGESGELFFGEGSRLTVL.

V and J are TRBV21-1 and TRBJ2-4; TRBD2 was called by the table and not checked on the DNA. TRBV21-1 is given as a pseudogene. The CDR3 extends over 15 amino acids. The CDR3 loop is CASSPQAGAKNIQYF. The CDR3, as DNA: TGTGCCAGCAGCCCGCAGGCGGGGGCCAAAAACATTCAGTACTTC.

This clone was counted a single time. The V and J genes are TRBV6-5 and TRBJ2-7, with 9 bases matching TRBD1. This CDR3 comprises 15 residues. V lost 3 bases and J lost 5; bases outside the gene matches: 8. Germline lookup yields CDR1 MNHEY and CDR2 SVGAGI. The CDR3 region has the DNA TGTGCCAGCAGTTATTCCCAGGGGACAGGGCACGAGCAGTACTTC. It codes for CASSYSQGTGHEQYF.